This TCR beta chain was obtained from a study of radiation and T cells in renal cell carcinoma. This CDR3 contains 14 residues. V was shortened by 2 bases and J by 2 bases, with 9 bases between the two germline ends. Germline assignment: CDR1 MNHEY and CDR2 SVGAGI. The time point: baseline pretreatment blood. Treatment denoted: 15 Gy SBRT to primary tumor, nephrectomy 4 weeks later. The patient's renal cell carcinoma had clear cell pathology. Measured with immunoSEQ multiplex PCR; TCRdb has only the in-frame clones, and not every one. The data hold approximately 150,000 clones, with less than 90% observed a single time.

The material was blood, obtained from a patient whose treatment included radiotherapy and nephrectomy. The receptor was isolated from a woman aged 45-65 years with renal cell carcinoma. The V call is TRBV6-5, the J call TRBJ2-5; D uncertain. The CDR3 DNA is TGTGCCAGCAGTTACGTACTGGGACAAGAGACCCAGTACTTC. The encoded protein is CASSYVLGQETQYF.